This TCR beta chain was captured by sequencing in a study of T cell responses to AZD1222 COVID-19 vaccine. General study results and limits: Repertoires in all cases were sampled only once the peak T cell response had passed. Reports indicate that nearly half of spike-specific TCRs are directed at unmutated variant regions. Just six or seven AZD1222 recipients tested seropositive at baseline.

Germline loops: CDR1 KGHSH, CDR2 LQKENI. Trimming left V 5 bases short and J 1 base short, with 12 bases between. The CDR3 covers 15 residues. Details on this clone: What it binds is unknown.

The repertoire was sequenced with immunoSEQ multiplex PCR; TCRdb's copy has only in-frame clones and lacks some. The sample has about 120,000 clones; around nine tenths are singletons. The sequencing here drew on peripheral blood, taken on day 0 of AZD1222 vaccination. This clonotype was obtained from an adult in good health. The rearrangement links TRBV18 to TRBJ1-5, with D maybe TRBD1 (5 bases). The CDR3 here is CASSSTVSSNQPQHF. The CDR3 DNA reads as TGTGCCAGCTCATCGACAGTAAGCAGCAATCAGCCCCAGCATTTT.